The clone carrying this T cell receptor (beta chain) was observed at least ten times. TCRdb re-called the PCR reads through MiXCR, storing one row per CDR3 protein. The table lists 15,000 to 20,000 distinct CDR3 sequences, 44% of them singletons. These data originate in a study of tumor-infiltrating lymphocytes in oesophageal squamous cell carcinoma. V lost 11 bases, J lost 0 bases, and 10 bases lay in between. Germline CDR1 MNHNS, CDR2 SASEGT. This CDR3 is built from 13 residues. The sequenced sample was blood. The rearrangement joins TRBV6-1 to TRBJ2-2; D is unresolved. This TCR derives from a female donor with esophageal squamous cell carcinoma. The CDR3 sequence: CAGQDPNTGELFF. Here the CDR3 DNA reads TGTGCCGGCCAGGACCCGAACACCGGGGAGCTGTTTTTT.